The 21 T cell receptor beta chains presented below share a single source sample, sequenced in a study of T-cell memory formation after mild COVID-19. TCRdb re-called the 5' RACE reads with MiXCR, one entry per CDR3 protein. The sample lists fewer than 200,000 distinct CDR3 sequences, around 13% occurring once. Sequencing input: PBMCs or a T cell subset sorted from them (not recorded which). Receptor source: a man aged 18 to 29 who had mild COVID-19 (a few samples of this study predate the infection). Cell type and time point are not known.

The V call is TRBV7-3, the J call TRBJ2-3; 11 nucleotides agree with TRBD2. Trimming at V came to 1 base and at J to 5 bases, leaving 2 bases not matched to a gene. The germline V gene encodes CDR1 SGHTA and CDR2 FQGTGA. The length of the CDR3 is 15 residues. The CDR3 DNA reads TGTGCCAGCAGCTTAAATAGCGGGGGGGGAGATACGCAGTATTTT. It codes for CASSLNSGGGDTQYF. The full variable domain, in which reference TRBV7-3 and TRBJ2-3 provide the parts outside the CDR3, is GAGVSQTPSNKVTEKGKYVELRCDPISGHTALYWYRQSLGQGPEFLIYFQGTGAADDSGLPNDRFFAVRPEGSVSTLKIQRTERGDSAVYLCASSLNSGGGDTQYFGPGTRLTVL.

This rearrangement joins TRBV5-1 to TRBJ1-2; D is uncertain. This CDR3 is built from 15 residues. Germline CDR1 SGHRS, CDR2 YFSETQ. V lost 2 bases and J 2 bases, leaving 13 bases between the germline ends. The CDR3 protein is CASSFNSHSNYGYTF. DNA of the CDR3: TGCGCCAGCAGCTTTAATTCACATTCCAACTATGGCTACACCTTC.

This CDR3 reads CANRDREASPLHF. DNA for the CDR3: TGTGCCAACCGGGACAGGGAGGCTTCACCCCTCCACTTT. This sequence joins TRBV10-3 and TRBJ1-6, with TRBD1 identical over 9 bases. Germline assignment: CDR1 ENHRY and CDR2 SYGVKD. The CDR3 contains 13 residues. The J segment lost 9 bases and the V segment lost 10 bases, leaving 7 bases of the junction unmatched.

This clonotype came up a few times. At one of its ends the junction is not consistent with the germline gene, which may arise from a read error. The chain is built from TRBV6-1 and TRBJ2-1, with D perhaps TRBD1 or TRBD2 (6 bases each). The length of the CDR3 is 11 residues. Germline CDR1 is MNHNS and CDR2 is SASEGT. CDR3 coding DNA: TGTGCCAGCAGTGATGACGTTCGGGGGCTCTTC. It specifies CASSDDVRGLF.

V gene TRBV29-1 combines with J gene TRBJ2-5, with TRBD2 matching 8 bases. CDR3 length: 14 residues. Germline loops: CDR1 SQVTM, CDR2 ANQGSEA. V shed 3 bases and J 5 bases; nucleotides not matched to a gene: 8. CDR3 in amino acids: CSVDLSGGGETQYF. CDR3 sequence (DNA): TGCAGCGTTGATCTCAGCGGGGGTGGGGAGACCCAGTACTTC.

This sequence joins TRBV7-2 and TRBJ1-6, with D uncertain. CDR1 and CDR2 from the germline V gene are SGHTA and FQGNSA. The CDR3 has 11 residues. Trimming took 1 base from V and 13 from J, leaving 5 bases between them. CDR3 amino acids: CASSLDRPLHF. CDR3 nucleotides: TGTGCCAGCAGCTTAGACCGGCCCCTCCACTTT.

This clonotype occurred a few times. This chain links TRBV3-1 with TRBJ2-5; 8 bases are shared with TRBD1. This CDR3 has 14 residues. Germline V gene lookup returns CDR1 LGHDT and CDR2 YNNKEL (reference sequence). V trimming: 4 bases; J trimming: 4 bases; junction bases outside the gene matches: 5. Here the CDR3 reads CASSPSRGLETQYF. The CDR3 DNA reads TGTGCCAGCAGCCCCAGCAGGGGGCTAGAGACCCAGTACTTC.

This clonotype occurred a few times. This chain uses TRBV2 with TRBJ2-5; TRBD1 matches at 7 bases. The V segment lost 10 bases and the J segment 2 bases; nucleotides outside the gene matches: 10. The CDR3 consists of 14 residues. CDR1 is SNHLY and CDR2 is FYNNEI in the germline V gene. This CDR3 is CATSPLGQQETQYF. The CDR3 nucleotides read TGTGCCACCTCGCCCCTGGGACAGCAAGAGACCCAGTACTTC.

This clonotype came up a few times. This chain connects TRBV4-3 to TRBJ2-3, with D maybe TRBD2 (5 bases). The V end was cut by 2 bases, the J end by 6 bases, with 9 bases between. CDR1 is LGHNA, CDR2 YSLEER, per germline. This CDR3 has 13 residues. This CDR3 reads CASSQTSADTQYF. The CDR3 DNA reads TGCGCCAGCAGCCAAACTAGTGCCGATACGCAGTATTTT.

The V and J genes are TRBV3-1 and TRBJ2-7; D possibly corresponds to TRBD1 (6 bases). Germline CDR1 and CDR2: LGHDT and YNNKEL (reference sequence). The CDR3 length is 17 residues. V lost 1 base, J lost 6 bases, and 22 bases lay in between. The CDR3 DNA reads TGTGCCAGCAGCCAAGCTTCGACCGGGACATCCCCCCGCGAGCAGTACTTC. As protein: CASSQASTGTSPREQYF.

This clonotype was counted between two and nine times. The chain recombines TRBV11-2 with TRBJ2-1; D is tentatively TRBD1 or TRBD2 (6 bases each). V was pared by 0 bases and J by 4 bases, with 13 bases between. Germline V lookup: CDR1 SGHAT, CDR2 FQNNGV. The CDR3 consists of 16 residues. The CDR3 nucleotides read TGTGCCAGCAGCTTAGATTGGGGGGCCGTATACAATGAGCAGTTCTTC. It specifies CASSLDWGAVYNEQFF.

This clonotype was found many times. This chain connects TRBV6-2 or TRBV6-3 to TRBJ2-1; 7 bases are a match to TRBD2. V was clipped by 4 bases and J by 10 bases; unmatched bases: 4. Germline CDR1 reads MNHEY; CDR2 reads SVGEGT. The CDR3 has 12 amino acids. The CDR3 sequence: CASSFDSGEQFF. The CDR3 DNA sequence: TGTGCCAGCAGTTTCGATAGCGGGGAGCAGTTCTTC.

This clonotype showed up many times. The CDR3 bases are TGCGCCAGCAGCTTGGAGGGGGCTCGTGGCTACACCTTC. It encodes CASSLEGARGYTF. This chain connects TRBV5-1 to TRBJ1-2; 7 bases align to TRBD1. Germline V gene sequence: CDR1 SGHRS, CDR2 YFSETQ. This CDR3 is built from 13 residues. V gave up 0 bases and J gave up 7 bases; unmatched junction bases: 3.

This clonotype occurred a few times. The chain couples TRBV27 to TRBJ1-1; no clear D. V was trimmed by 6 bases and J by 5 bases, leaving 13 bases between them. CDR3 size: 13 residues. Germline CDR1 reads MNHEY; CDR2 reads SMNVEV (reference sequence). The CDR3 coding sequence is TGTGCCAGCAGCCGGGTCAGAGGGACTGAAGCTTTCTTT. Translated, it gives CASSRVRGTEAFF.

This clonotype was observed a few times. The chain employs TRBV7-2 and TRBJ2-1; 12 bases line up with TRBD2. This CDR3 comprises 15 residues. Trimming cost V 7 bases and J 8 bases; bases outside gene matches: 9. The germline gives CDR1 SGHTA, CDR2 FQGNSA. Written as DNA, the CDR3 is TGTGCCAGCACCCTGCTAGCGGGGGGGCCCTATGAGCAGTTCTTC. Protein: CASTLLAGGPYEQFF.

The chain recombines TRBV20-1 with TRBJ2-2; D possibly corresponds to TRBD2 (5 bases). This CDR3 is built from 15 residues. V gave up 2 bases and J gave up 1 base, with 11 bases separating them. Germline values: CDR1 DFQATT, CDR2 SNEGSKA (reference sequence). In DNA form, the CDR3 reads TGCAGTGCTAGAACGCGGGCCCAGAACACCGGGGAGCTGTTTTTT. Translation gives CSARTRAQNTGELFF.

This clonotype was seen more than once but under ten times. The chain recombines TRBV7-3 with TRBJ2-2; a possible D gene is TRBD2 (6 bases). Germline V gene sequence: CDR1 SGHTA, CDR2 FQGTGA. CDR3 length: 14 residues. Trimming took off 5 bases at V and 7 bases at J, with 14 bases between the two ends. The CDR3 loop is CASSLGLNDGELFF. For the CDR3, the DNA is TGTGCCAGCAGCCTCGGACTAAACGACGGGGAGCTGTTTTTT.

This clonotype turned up a few times. The chain recombines TRBV6-2 or TRBV6-3 with TRBJ2-1; TRBD2 aligns across 12 bases. CDR1 and CDR2 from the germline V gene are MNHEY and SVGEGT. V lost 2 bases and J lost 9; bases outside the gene matches: 5. The CDR3 contains 15 residues. CDR3 bases: TGTGCCAGCAGTTACCCTAGCGGGGGGGTGTCTGAGCAGTTCTTC. Translating gives CASSYPSGGVSEQFF.

In this sample, this clonotype turned up a few times. The chain combines TRBV21-1 with TRBJ2-1; the D segment call TRBD1 is taken from the table without a DNA check. TRBV21-1 is reported as a pseudogene. The CDR3 runs to 11 residues. The CDR3 loop reads CASSITPGKFF. The CDR3 DNA reads TGTGCCAGCAGCATAACTCCAGGGAAGTTCTTC.

This clonotype was observed a few times. The genes are TRBV20-1 and TRBJ2-3; 11 bases are a match to TRBD2. Germline V gives CDR1 DFQATT, CDR2 SNEGSKA (reference sequence). The CDR3 length is 15 residues. After removal of 1 base from V and 6 bases from J, the junction contained 6 bases not matched to a gene. This CDR3 is CSARVSGGASDTQYF. CDR3 DNA sequence: TGCAGTGCTAGAGTTAGCGGGGGGGCCTCGGATACGCAGTATTTT.

This clonotype was seen many times. The chain combines TRBV12-3 or TRBV12-4 with TRBJ2-1; 9 positions agree with TRBD2. CDR3 size: 14 residues. Trimming took 10 bases from V and 4 from J; bases not matched to a gene: 8. CDR3 protein: CATCGGASYNEQFF. CDR3 sequence (DNA): TGTGCCACCTGCGGGGGGGCCTCATACAATGAGCAGTTCTTC.